Listed here are 30 T cell receptor beta chains from one sample, sequenced in a study of patients and donors after allogeneic stem cell transplantation (dated by TCRdb to the early 2020s). The library was built by means of RT-PCR. Sequencing relied on a NextSeq 550. TCRdb itself trimmed the public reads at Q25 with fastp, ran MiXCR and retained productive beta chains. Each record represents a unique CDR3 protein, reported with the most common genes and DNA among its rows. Here the sample has about 90,000 distinct CDR3 sequences; under 50% occur a single time. The biggest ten clones account for 60% to 75% of the sample. The sample taken for sequencing was blood, either unsorted or a sorted T cell fraction (not recorded which). The source is a human donor who was either an allogeneic HSCT recipient or a stem cell or donor lymphocyte infusion donor (not recorded which). It is not recorded whose cells these are; they may come from a transplant donor.

This clonotype has more than one count but fewer than ten. This chain links TRBV19 with TRBJ1-1, with D possibly TRBD1 on 5 matching bases. The germline gives CDR1 LNHDA, CDR2 SQIVND (reference sequence). The CDR3 contains 15 residues. The germline V and J ends were trimmed by 5 bases and 3 bases, with 16 bases remaining between them. CDR3 DNA sequence: TGTGCCAGTAGTCTCGGACGGGGGGTTTACACTGAAGCTTTCTTT. Residues: CASSLGRGVYTEAFF.

This clonotype was seen a few times. The V call is TRBV2, the J call TRBJ1-4, with D uncertain. Germline loops: CDR1 SNHLY, CDR2 FYNNEI. CDR3 length: 13 residues. V was pared by 4 bases and J by 0 bases, with 3 bases between. The CDR3: CASSGSTNEKLFF. CDR3 DNA sequence: TGTGCCAGCAGTGGGTCAACTAATGAAAAACTGTTTTTT.

V is TRBV5-6 and J is TRBJ1-1; D is ambiguous. This CDR3 is built from 14 residues. Germline CDR1 SGHDT, CDR2 YYEEEE. Deletions cut 4 bases from V and 0 bases from J, with 10 bases between. CDR3 nucleotides: TGTGCCAGCAGCATGTGGACGGTGAACACTGAAGCTTTCTTT. This sequence encodes CASSMWTVNTEAFF.

V gene TRBV4-3 combines with J gene TRBJ1-6, with 8 nucleotides matching TRBD1. Germline V gene sequence: CDR1 LGHNA, CDR2 YSLEER. The length of the CDR3 is 14 residues. V trimming: 1 base; J trimming: 13 bases; junction bases outside the gene matches: 6. This CDR3 reads CASSQGQGPNPLHF. In DNA form, the CDR3 reads TGCGCCAGCAGCCAAGGACAGGGGCCCAATCCCCTCCACTTT.

As concerns this clonotype: One junction end does not reproduce the germline sequence, and a read error may be involved. This chain links TRBV4-2 with TRBJ1-2; the match to TRBD1 covers 8 bases. CDR3 length: 16 amino acids. Germline values: CDR1 LGHNA, CDR2 YNFKEQ. CDR3 coding DNA: TGTGACAGCAGCCAAGACAGGGGAAGAACTAACTATGGCTACACCTTC. The encoded protein is CDSSQDRGRTNYGYTF.

The genes are TRBV4-3 and TRBJ1-1; no firm D call. With 6 bases removed from V and 4 bases from J, the gap between germline ends came to 9 bases. Germline CDR1 is LGHNA and CDR2 is YSLEER. The length of the CDR3 is 12 residues. The CDR3 spells CASSLFGTEAFF. In DNA form, the CDR3 reads TGCGCCAGCAGTCTCTTCGGCACTGAAGCTTTCTTT.

J is TRBJ1-6 and V is TRBV11-2; a possible D gene is TRBD1 (6 bases). The CDR3 loop spans 15 amino acids. V lost 2 bases and J 6 bases, leaving 11 bases between the germline ends. The V gene's germline CDR1 is SGHAT and CDR2 FQNNGV. The CDR3 reads CASSLSTGINSPLHF. The CDR3 coding sequence is TGTGCCAGCAGCTTAAGCACAGGGATTAATTCACCCCTCCACTTT.

A few counts support this clonotype. The V call is TRBV12-3 or TRBV12-4, the J call TRBJ1-5; TRBD1 is a possible D gene (5 bases). Trimming shortened V by 5 bases and J by 9 bases, and 20 bases separated the two germline ends. This CDR3 comprises 15 residues. In DNA, the CDR3 is TGTGCCAGCAGTCCAGCAGGGACGGGCCAACCGCCCCAGCATTTT. Its protein is CASSPAGTGQPPQHF.

This chain joins TRBV7-9 and TRBJ2-1; D remains unclear. Looked up from germline, CDR1 is SEHNR and CDR2 is FQNEAQ (reference sequence). This CDR3 has 14 residues. The V and J ends lost 4 bases and 10 bases respectively, with 17 bases between them. The CDR3 reads CASSSAGVPLEQFF. The CDR3 region has the DNA TGTGCCAGCAGCTCTGCAGGAGTGCCCCTGGAGCAGTTCTTC. Variable domain in full (rest from reference TRBV7-9 and TRBJ2-1): DTGVSQNPRHKITKRGQNVTFRCDPISEHNRLYWYRQTLGQGPEFLTYFQNEAQLEKSRLLSDRFSAERPKGSFSTLEIQRTEQGDSAMYLCASSSAGVPLEQFFGPGTRLTVL.

The rearrangement links TRBV6-6 to TRBJ1-4; D might be TRBD1 (6 bases). This CDR3 region has 13 residues. Germline V gene lookup returns CDR1 MNHNY and CDR2 SVGAGI (reference sequence). Deletions cut 0 bases from V and 14 bases from J, with 13 bases between. The DNA of the CDR3 is TGTGCCAGCAGTTACTCGATGAGCCAGGGGCTGTTTTTT. Translated, it gives CASSYSMSQGLFF.

The V gene is TRBV15, the J gene TRBJ1-5; no reliable D call. CDR1 and CDR2 (germline): LNHNV, YYDKDF (reference sequence). This CDR3 has 15 amino acids. The germline V and J ends were trimmed by 1 base and 0 bases, with 7 bases remaining between them. Here the CDR3 DNA reads TGTGCCACCAGCAGAGGGCTCGGTAGCAATCAGCCCCAGCATTTT. It encodes CATSRGLGSNQPQHF.

This clonotype has only a few counts. The chain recombines TRBV15 with TRBJ1-1; the D is unclear. With 1 base removed from V and 7 bases from J, the gap between germline ends came to 16 bases. Germline V CDR1 and CDR2: LNHNV, YYDKDF (reference sequence). The CDR3 runs 15 residues. DNA for the CDR3: TGTGCCACCAGCAGAGCGCTAAGAGGGCGCGGTGAAGCTTTCTTT. Encoded protein: CATSRALRGRGEAFF.

This clonotype was detected a few times. The CDR3 is CASSLGSGPSGQPQHF. In DNA, the CDR3 is TGTGCCAGCAGTTTGGGGTCAGGGCCAAGCGGTCAGCCCCAGCATTTT. The rearrangement joins TRBV28 to TRBJ1-5; D is perhaps TRBD1 (5 bases). The germline gives CDR1 MDHEN, CDR2 SYDVKM. Trimming stripped 3 bases from V and 6 bases from J, with 18 bases between. The CDR3 has 16 amino acids.

This clonotype was found a few times. V is TRBV20-1 and J is TRBJ1-1; 8 bases are a match to TRBD1. The trim removed 0 bases at V and 0 bases at J, leaving 6 bases unmatched. This CDR3 region has 16 residues. The V gene's germline CDR1 is DFQATT and CDR2 SNEGSKA (reference sequence). CDR3 sequence: CSARDPGQAMNTEAFF. The CDR3 DNA is TGCAGTGCTAGAGATCCGGGACAGGCCATGAACACTGAAGCTTTCTTT.

CDR3 coding DNA: TGTGCCAGCAGTGCCGCCGGACTAGGACTGACAGATACGCAGTATTTT. This sequence encodes CASSAAGLGLTDTQYF. The chain combines TRBV12-3 or TRBV12-4 with TRBJ2-3, with 7 bases identical to TRBD2. Unmatched junction bases numbered 11, after V lost 5 bases and J lost 3 bases. This CDR3 spans 16 amino acids.

This chain connects TRBV4-3 to TRBJ1-3; no clear D. The CDR3 has 16 amino acids. Trimming left V 0 bases short and J 0 bases short, with 9 bases between. The germline V gene has CDR1 LGHNA and CDR2 YSLEER. The DNA of the CDR3 is TGCGCCAGCAGCCAAGAAGGTTCTCCCTCTGGAAACACCATATATTTT. Protein sequence: CASSQEGSPSGNTIYF.

This clonotype was counted a few times. This sequence joins TRBV20-1 and TRBJ1-6; tentatively, D is TRBD1 (6 bases). This CDR3 is 13 amino acids long. Germline values: CDR1 DFQATT, CDR2 SNEGSKA (reference sequence). V gave up 5 bases and J gave up 4 bases, with 9 bases separating them. CDR3 in amino acids: CSALQGYNSPLHF. Here the CDR3 DNA reads TGCAGTGCTTTACAGGGTTATAATTCACCCCTCCACTTT.

J is TRBJ2-2 and V is TRBV6-4; a possible D gene is TRBD1 (6 bases). There are 15 residues in the CDR3. The V end lost 5 bases, the J end lost 1 base, and 11 bases lay between the germline ends. CDR1 and CDR2 (germline): MRHNA, SNTAGT. The CDR3 region has the DNA TGTGCCAGCAGTAAGGACAGACTGAACACCGGGGAGCTGTTTTTT. This codes for CASSKDRLNTGELFF.

This chain uses TRBV10-3 with TRBJ1-1; D not resolved. The germline V gene has CDR1 ENHRY and CDR2 SYGVKD. The V and J ends lost 6 bases and 6 bases respectively, with 17 bases between them. The CDR3 runs to 14 residues. The DNA of the CDR3 is TGTGCCATCAGGGATGCCGATAGGGCCCCTGAAGCTTTCTTT. Protein: CAIRDADRAPEAFF.

This clonotype showed up just once. V and J are TRBV27 and TRBJ1-4; 9 bases match TRBD1. Germline V gene data show CDR1 as MNHEY and CDR2 as SMNVEV (reference sequence). The CDR3 runs to 18 residues. V shed 6 bases and J 6 bases; nucleotides not matched to a gene: 17. CDR3 region: CASSRTTGGVLVDEKLFF. CDR3 sequence (DNA): TGTGCCAGCAGCCGCACGACAGGGGGAGTACTCGTAGATGAAAAACTGTTTTTT. Looking up the rest from reference TRBV27 and TRBJ1-4 gives the full variable domain: EAQVTQNPRYLITVTGKKLTVTCSQNMNHEYMSWYRQDPGLGLRQIYYSMNVEVTDKGDVPEGYKVSRKEKRNFPLILESPSPNQTSLYFCASSRTTGGVLVDEKLFFGSGTQLSVL.

There are a few counts of this clonotype. The chain combines TRBV12-3 or TRBV12-4 with TRBJ1-3; TRBD1 agrees at 7 bases. The length of the CDR3 is 15 residues. With 3 bases clipped from V and 4 bases from J, the junction kept 6 bases outside the gene matches. This chain's CDR3 is CASSLGQPPGNTIYF. CDR3 nucleotide sequence: TGTGCCAGCAGTTTGGGACAGCCACCCGGAAACACCATATATTTT.

The V gene is TRBV4-1, the J gene TRBJ1-1; a possible D gene is TRBD1 (6 bases). Deletions cut 2 bases from V and 8 bases from J, with 18 bases between. This CDR3 contains 15 residues. CDR1 and CDR2 from the germline V gene are MGHRA and YSYEKL. CDR3 sequence: CASSQSLTGSGEAFF. CDR3 nucleotides: TGCGCCAGCAGCCAATCACTCACAGGGAGCGGGGAAGCTTTCTTT.

This sequence joins TRBV29-1 and TRBJ1-1, with 8 positions matching TRBD1. In germline, CDR1 is SQVTM, CDR2 ANQGSEA. V lost 5 bases and J lost 6; bases outside the gene matches: 14. CDR3 length: 15 residues. The CDR3: CSVLNPDRVGAEAFF. DNA of the CDR3: TGCAGCGTTCTTAACCCGGACAGGGTCGGTGCTGAAGCTTTCTTT.

This chain links TRBV28 with TRBJ2-7; TRBD2 matches 13 bases. CDR1 and CDR2 from the germline V gene are MDHEN and SYDVKM. The length of the CDR3 is 15 residues. J was trimmed by 0 bases and V by 7 bases; bases with no gene match: 3. CDR3 protein: CASTRTSGSSYEQYF. The CDR3 DNA follows: TGTGCCAGCACCCGGACTAGCGGGAGCTCCTACGAGCAGTACTTC.

CDR3 in amino acids: CASSRLRDSSYEQYF. In nucleotides, the CDR3 is TGCGCCAGCAGCCGCTTACGGGACAGCTCCTACGAGCAGTACTTC. The chain has TRBV4-1 and TRBJ2-7; TRBD1 aligns across 7 bases. This CDR3 contains 15 residues. CDR1 and CDR2 from the germline V gene are MGHRA and YSYEKL. The V segment lost 4 bases and the J segment 0 bases; nucleotides outside the gene matches: 6.

The chain uses TRBV7-9 and TRBJ1-1; no firm D call. This CDR3 has 15 residues. V dropped 5 bases and J dropped 3 bases, with 16 bases sitting between them. Looked up from germline, CDR1 is SEHNR and CDR2 is FQNEAQ (reference sequence). The chain's CDR3 is CASSLLIGRDTEAFF. The CDR3 DNA reads TGTGCCAGCAGCCTATTGATTGGTCGGGACACTGAAGCTTTCTTT.

The chain is built from TRBV4-2 and TRBJ1-2, with 9 bases matching TRBD1. The CDR3 runs 17 residues. V lost 4 bases, J lost 8 bases, and 17 bases stayed unmatched. Germline-derived CDR1 and CDR2 are LGHNA and YNFKEQ. CDR3 coding DNA: TGTGCCAGCAGCCCGTACCCAGGACAGGGGAATCATTGGGGCTACACCTTC. It specifies CASSPYPGQGNHWGYTF.

This chain links TRBV6-5 with TRBJ1-2; 9 positions match TRBD1. Trimming at V came to 5 bases and at J to 8 bases, leaving 9 bases not matched to a gene. This CDR3 has 14 residues. Germline CDR1 is MNHEY and CDR2 is SVGAGI. The CDR3 coding sequence is TGTGCCAGCAGTGAAACAGGGGGCCTATGGGGCTACACCTTC. Amino acids: CASSETGGLWGYTF.

The chain has TRBV20-1 and TRBJ2-2, with a weak D call TRBD1 (5 bases). The length of the CDR3 is 15 residues. V was cut by 5 bases and J by 6 bases, with 19 bases left in between. Germline V gene data show CDR1 as DFQATT and CDR2 as SNEGSKA (reference sequence). The CDR3 reads CSAYKRYRSPGELFF. CDR3 sequence (DNA): TGCAGTGCTTACAAGAGATACAGGTCTCCCGGGGAGCTGTTTTTT.

The table lists this clonotype with a few counts. The genes are TRBV9 and TRBJ1-1; no firm D call. Germline V gene sequence: CDR1 SGDLS, CDR2 YYNGEE. Trimming took 1 base from V and 4 from J, leaving 5 bases between them. This CDR3 has 12 residues. The CDR3, as DNA: TGTGCCAGCAGCGTATCGGGCACTGAAGCTTTCTTT. This codes for CASSVSGTEAFF.